This TCR beta chain originates from a study of shared clonotypes between healthy human individuals. Findings and caveats of the study: Deeper or shallower sequencing was expected to change how clonotypes are shared among donors.

On this clone: The antigen remains unidentified. The same CDR3 can be traced to other DNA sequences in this sample.

Produced via immunoSEQ multiplex PCR; TCRdb's table is partial and in-frame only. In the table there are millions of clones, about 95% of which are singletons. This sequence was found in a man aged 18-30 years in good health. The sample comprised naive CD4+ T cells sorted from blood. The sample's subset: CD45RA+ positively selected.

CDR3 nucleotide sequence: TGTGCCAGCAGCTCGAGGGACAGCTCCTACAATGAGCAGTTCTTC. It is translated as CASSSRDSSYNEQFF. This sequence joins TRBV5-4 and TRBJ2-1; TRBD1 agrees at 7 bases. V trimming: 3 bases; J trimming: 0 bases; junction bases outside the gene matches: 3. Per the germline V gene, CDR1 is SGHNT and CDR2 is YYREEE (reference sequence). The CDR3 runs to 15 residues.